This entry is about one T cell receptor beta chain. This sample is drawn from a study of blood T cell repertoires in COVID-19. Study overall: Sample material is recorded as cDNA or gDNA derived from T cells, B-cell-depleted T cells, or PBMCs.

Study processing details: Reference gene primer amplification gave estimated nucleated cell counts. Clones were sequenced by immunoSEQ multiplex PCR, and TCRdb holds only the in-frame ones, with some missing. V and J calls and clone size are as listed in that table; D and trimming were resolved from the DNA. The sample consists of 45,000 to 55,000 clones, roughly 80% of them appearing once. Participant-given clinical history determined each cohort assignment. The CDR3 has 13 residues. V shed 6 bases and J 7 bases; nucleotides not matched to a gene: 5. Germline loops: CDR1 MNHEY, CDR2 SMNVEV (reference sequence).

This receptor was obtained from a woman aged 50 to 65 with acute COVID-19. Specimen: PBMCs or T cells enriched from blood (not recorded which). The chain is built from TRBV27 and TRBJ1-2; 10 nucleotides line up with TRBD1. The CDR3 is CASRRTGGIGYTF. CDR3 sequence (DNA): TGTGCCAGCAGGCGGACAGGGGGTATTGGCTACACCTTC.